A selection of T cell receptor beta chains follows, all from one sample in a study of Graves' ophthalmopathy and Graves' hyperthyroidism. One entry per CDR3 protein, called by TCRdb with MiXCR from the multiplex PCR reads. Here the sample spans approximately 210,000 distinct CDR3 sequences, about 32% being singletons. What was sequenced was peripheral blood. Receptor source: a man aged 45-65 years with Graves' ophthalmopathy. The conserved cysteine and the conserved F or W are not part of the CDR3 here.

CDR3: ATTSQGASNQPQH
V: TRBV28
J: TRBJ1-5
length: 13

CDR3: SARDLTGLQETQY
V: TRBV20-1
J: TRBJ2-5
length: 13

CDR3: ASSGDTGGLLYEQY
V: TRBV5-1
J: TRBJ2-7
length: 14

CDR3: SARGPDWQETQY
V: TRBV20-1
J: TRBJ2-5
length: 12

CDR3: ASSEALNGNTEAF
V: TRBV6-1
J: TRBJ1-1
length: 13

CDR3: ASSIKWGETQY
V: TRBV19
J: TRBJ2-5
length: 11

CDR3: SARGQGRSGSRPYEQY
V: TRBV20-1
J: TRBJ2-7
length: 16

CDR3: APRGGQGKNLSYEQY
V: TRBV28
J: TRBJ2-7
length: 15

CDR3: ASSFPHRGSLETQY
V: TRBV11-2
J: TRBJ2-5
length: 14

CDR3: ASSHGDSSGPRNTEAF
V: TRBV4-2
J: TRBJ1-1
length: 16

CDR3: ASSLALAGNTGELF
V: TRBV12-3/TRBV12-4
J: TRBJ2-2
length: 14

CDR3: ASSYTGENTEAF
V: TRBV6-2/TRBV6-3
J: TRBJ1-1
length: 12

CDR3: ASSLARQGQPQH
V: TRBV7-6
J: TRBJ1-5
length: 12

CDR3: ASSLLAGLKNIQY
V: TRBV6-2/TRBV6-3
J: TRBJ2-4
length: 13